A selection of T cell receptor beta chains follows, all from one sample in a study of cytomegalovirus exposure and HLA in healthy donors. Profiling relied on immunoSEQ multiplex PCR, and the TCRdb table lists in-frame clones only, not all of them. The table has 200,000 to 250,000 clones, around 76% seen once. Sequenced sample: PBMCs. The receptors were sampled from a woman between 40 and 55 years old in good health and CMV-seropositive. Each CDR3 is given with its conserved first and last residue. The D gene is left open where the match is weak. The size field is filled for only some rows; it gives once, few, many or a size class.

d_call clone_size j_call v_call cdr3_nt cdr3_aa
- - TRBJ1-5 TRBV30 TGTGCCTGGAGTGTACTGGGACTAGGAAGCAATCAGCCCCAGCATTTT CAWSVLGLGSNQPQHF
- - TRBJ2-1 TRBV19 TGTGCCAGTAGTATAGGGACTTCCACCTACAATGAGCAGTTCTTC CASSIGTSTYNEQFF
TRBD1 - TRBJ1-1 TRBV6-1 TGTGCCAGCAGTCCCAGGACAGGGTTCAACACTGAAGCTTTCTTT CASSPRTGFNTEAFF
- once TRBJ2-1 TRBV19 TGTGCCAGTAGTATCTCCAGGCTGGCCTACAATGAGCAGTTCTTC CASSISRLAYNEQFF
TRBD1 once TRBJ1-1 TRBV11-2 TGTGCCAGCAGCTACAGGGGGCGGTTTCCTTTTTCCGCTGAAGCTTTCTTT CASSYRGRFPFSAEAFF
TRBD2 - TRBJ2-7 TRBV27 TGTGCCAGCAGTTTATGGGCCGGGGGGGTATCTGTAGGCGAGCAGTACTTC CASSLWAGGVSVGEQYF
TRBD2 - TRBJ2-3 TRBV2 TGTGCCAGCAATCTACTAGCGGGAGCCCCAGATACGCAGTATTTT CASNLLAGAPDTQYF
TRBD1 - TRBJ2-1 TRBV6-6 TGTGCCAGCAGTTACTCGAAAGGCACAGGGGGAGTGTTCTTC CASSYSKGTGGVFF
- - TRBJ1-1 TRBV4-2 TGTGCCAGCAGCCAAGTATCAGGGCTGAACACTGAAGCTTTCTTT CASSQVSGLNTEAFF
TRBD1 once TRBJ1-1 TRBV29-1 TGCAGCGTTCTGACAGGGGGCTATGACACTGAAGCTTTCTTT CSVLTGGYDTEAFF
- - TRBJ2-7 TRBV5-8 TGTGCCAGCAGCTTGTACGCCCAGGGAGAGCAGTACTTC CASSLYAQGEQYF
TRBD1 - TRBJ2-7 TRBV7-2 TGTGCCAGCAGCGTAGGGACAGGGGGCACCTACGAGCAGTACTTC CASSVGTGGTYEQYF
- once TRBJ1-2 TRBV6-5 TGTGCCAGCAGTTACTCGTCGCAGTACTATGGCTACACCTTC CASSYSSQYYGYTF
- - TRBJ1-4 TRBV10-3 TGTGCCATCAGGGGACGCGAAGCGGGTGAAAAACTGTTTTTT CAIRGREAGEKLFF
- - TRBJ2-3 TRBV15 TGTGCCACCAGCAGACCCGTGGATACGCAGTATTTT CATSRPVDTQYF
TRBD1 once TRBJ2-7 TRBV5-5 TGTGCCAGCAGCCACCTCCCGGGACAGGGGGCCCACTACGAGCAGTACTTC CASSHLPGQGAHYEQYF
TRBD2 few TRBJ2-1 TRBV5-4 TGTGCCAGCAGCTTGGTCCTAGCGGGTTTATACAATGAGCAGTTCTTC CASSLVLAGLYNEQFF
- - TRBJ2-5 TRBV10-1 TGCGCCAGCAGTGAGAAGGTAGCTGGGACCCAGTACTTC CASSEKVAGTQYF
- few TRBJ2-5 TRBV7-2 TGTGCCAGCAGCTCATGGACAGCCTGGGAGACCCAGTACTTC CASSSWTAWETQYF
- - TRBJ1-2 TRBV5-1 TGCGCCAGCAGCTTGGTTTATAGGGGCAAAGACTATGGCTACACCTTC CASSLVYRGKDYGYTF
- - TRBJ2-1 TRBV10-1 TGCGCCAGCAGTGCCAGATCCAACAATGAGCAGTTCTTC CASSARSNNEQFF
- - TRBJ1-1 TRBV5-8 TGTGCCAGCAGCTTGGCCCAGGGAGGAACTGAAGCTTTCTTT CASSLAQGGTEAFF
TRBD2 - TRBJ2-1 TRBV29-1 TGCAGCGTCCTATTCGGACTAGCGGGAGATAAGGGTGAGCAGTTCTTC CSVLFGLAGDKGEQFF
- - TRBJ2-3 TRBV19 TGTGCCAGTAGTATTAGCCTTAGCACAGATACGCAGTATTTT CASSISLSTDTQYF
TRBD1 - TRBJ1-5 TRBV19 TGTGCCAGTAGACCAGGACAGGGACTACAGCCCCAGCATTTT CASRPGQGLQPQHF
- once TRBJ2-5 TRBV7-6 TGTGCCAGCAGCCGCCTACTAGAGACCCAGTACTTC CASSRLLETQYF
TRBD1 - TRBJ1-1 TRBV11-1 TGTGCCAGCAGCTTAGGACAGGGGGCCACTGAAGCTTTCTTT CASSLGQGATEAFF
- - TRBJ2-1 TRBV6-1 TGTGCCAGCAGAACAGGGGGGGTATACAATGAGCAGTTCTTC CASRTGGVYNEQFF
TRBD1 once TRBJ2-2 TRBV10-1 TGCGCCAGCAGTCTCAGGGGGCTCACCGGGGAGCTGTTTTTT CASSLRGLTGELFF
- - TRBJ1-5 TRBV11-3 TGTGCCAGCAGCTTAGGCGGGGAGGGCAATCAGCCCCAGCATTTT CASSLGGEGNQPQHF
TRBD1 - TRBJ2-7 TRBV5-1 TGCGCCAGCAGCCGGGGACAGACGTACGAGCAGTACTTC CASSRGQTYEQYF
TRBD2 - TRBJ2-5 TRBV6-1 TGTGCCAGCAGTGAAGTACGCGCCGGGGAACTAGCGGAAGAGACCCAGTACTTC CASSEVRAGELAEETQYF
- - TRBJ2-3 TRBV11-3 TGTGCCAGCAGCCCGCCAGGGAGGGATACGCAGTATTTT CASSPPGRDTQYF
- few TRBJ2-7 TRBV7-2 TGTGCCAGCAGCTTAGTTGAGCGGGCCTACGAGCAGTACTTC CASSLVERAYEQYF
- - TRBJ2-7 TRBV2 TGTGCCAGCAGTGAAGAAAGGGGTTCCTACGAGCAGTACTTC CASSEERGSYEQYF
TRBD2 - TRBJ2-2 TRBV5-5 TGTGCCAGCAGCTTGCTCGGGACTAGCGACGGGGAGCTGTTTTTT CASSLLGTSDGELFF
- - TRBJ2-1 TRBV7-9 TGTGCCAGCAGCTTAATAGCGGAGCGCGGCAATGAGCAGTTCTTC CASSLIAERGNEQFF
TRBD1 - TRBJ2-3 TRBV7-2 TGTGCCAGCAGCTCGACGGGACAGGGCGGGACAGATACGCAGTATTTT CASSSTGQGGTDTQYF
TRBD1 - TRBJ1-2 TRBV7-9 TGTGCCAGCAGCAATCCGACAGGGCAGTCTAAGAACTATGGCTACACCTTC CASSNPTGQSKNYGYTF
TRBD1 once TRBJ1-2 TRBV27 TGTGCCAGCAGTTTAGGGACAGATTATGGCTACACCTTC CASSLGTDYGYTF
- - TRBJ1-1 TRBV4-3 TGCGCCAGCAGCCAAGCTCAGGGGAATGAAGCTTTCTTT CASSQAQGNEAFF
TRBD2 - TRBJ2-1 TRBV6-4 TGTGCCAGCAGTTCGGGACTAGCGGGGGGGCCCCCGCAGTTCTTC CASSSGLAGGPPQFF
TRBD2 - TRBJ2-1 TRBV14 TGTGCCAGCAGCCGGCCACCGAGACTAGCGGGAGGGCCAGATGAGCAGTTCTTC CASSRPPRLAGGPDEQFF
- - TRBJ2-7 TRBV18 TGTGCCAGCTCACCGGCGGACAGTTCCTACGAGCAGTACTTC CASSPADSSYEQYF
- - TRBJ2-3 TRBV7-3 TGTGCCAGCAGCTCCCAGGGCAGGGGGGCGGCAGATACGCAGTATTTT CASSSQGRGAADTQYF
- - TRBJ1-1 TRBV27 TGTGCCAGCAGTTTATCTTGGAGGAACACTGAAGCTTTCTTT CASSLSWRNTEAFF
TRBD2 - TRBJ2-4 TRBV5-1 TGCGCCAGCAGACCCACCCTTGCGGGGGGGCCTAATCAAGCCAAAAACATTCAGTACTTC CASRPTLAGGPNQAKNIQYF
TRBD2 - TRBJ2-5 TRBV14 TGTGCCAGCAGCCATGGACTAGCGGGGGGGCGAGAGACCCAGTACTTC CASSHGLAGGRETQYF
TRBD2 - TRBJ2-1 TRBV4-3 TGCGCCAGCAGCCAAGGCAGAAGAATGGCGGGAGAGCATGAGCAGTTCTTC CASSQGRRMAGEHEQFF
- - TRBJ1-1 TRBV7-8 TGTGCCAGCAGCATAGCCCGGGGAGCTGAAGCTTTCTTT CASSIARGAEAFF
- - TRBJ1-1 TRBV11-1 TGTGCCAGCAGCTTAAACTCGAACACTGAAGCTTTCTTT CASSLNSNTEAFF
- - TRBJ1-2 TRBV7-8 TGTGCCAGCAGCGCACAGATTAACTATGGCTACACCTTC CASSAQINYGYTF
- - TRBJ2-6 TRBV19 TGTGCCAGTAGTAACGGGGGATCTGGGGCCAACGTCCTGACTTTC CASSNGGSGANVLTF
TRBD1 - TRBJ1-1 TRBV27 TGTGCCAGCAGTACAGGGGCCGGTCAAGCTGAAGCTTTCTTT CASSTGAGQAEAFF
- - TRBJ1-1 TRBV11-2 TGTGCCAGCAGCTTAACCGTAGCGAACACTGAAGCTTTCTTT CASSLTVANTEAFF
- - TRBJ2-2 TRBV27 TGTGCCAGCAGTTTATCGTTGGGGGGCACCGGGGAGCTGTTTTTT CASSLSLGGTGELFF
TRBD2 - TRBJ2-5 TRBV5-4 TGTGCCAGCAGCGCCTCGGGAGGGGCAAAGGAGACCCAGTACTTC CASSASGGAKETQYF
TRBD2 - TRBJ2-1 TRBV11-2 TGTGCCAGCAGCTCCCCAGCGGGAGGGGTCAATGAGCAGTTCTTC CASSSPAGGVNEQFF
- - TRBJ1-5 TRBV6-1 TGTGCCAGCAGTGAAGGGATTCGGGTGGATCAGCCCCAGCATTTT CASSEGIRVDQPQHF